A selection of T cell receptor beta chains follows, all from one sample in a study of beta chain features in type 1 diabetes. Generated by immunoSEQ multiplex PCR, the TCRdb table keeps only in-frame clones and is missing some. This sample has about 140,000 clones, with roughly 10% found just once. Sequences were obtained from central memory CD4+ T cells from blood. These TCRs come from a woman in her 40s in good health. The CDR3 runs from the conserved cysteine through the conserved F or W. The D gene is left open where the match is weak. Rows may omit the clone size; those that give it use once, few, many or a size class.

d_call	v_call	clone_size	j_call	cdr3_nt	cdr3_aa
TRBD1	TRBV6-5	few	TRBJ2-3	TGTGCCAGCAGTTACCAGGGGGCGGATACGCAGTATTTT	CASSYQGADTQYF
-	TRBV11-2	-	TRBJ1-5	TGTGCCAGCAGCTTAAGCACAGATCAGCCCCAGCATTTT	CASSLSTDQPQHF
TRBD2	TRBV2	-	TRBJ2-1	TGTGCCAGCACGGCCAGCGGGGGGCCGGATGAGCAGTTCTTC	CASTASGGPDEQFF
-	TRBV7-2	few	TRBJ2-7	TGTGCCAGCAGCTTACCAACCTACGAGCAGTACTTC	CASSLPTYEQYF
-	TRBV14	few	TRBJ1-1	TGTGCCAGCAGCCAAGTGTTCACCTACCCGAACACTGAAGCTTTCTTT	CASSQVFTYPNTEAFF
-	TRBV28	few	TRBJ2-7	TGTGCCAGCAGGGACCAGGGGTTTGAGCAGTACTTC	CASRDQGFEQYF
TRBD2	TRBV7-8	-	TRBJ2-7	TGTGCCAGCAGCTTAAACCGGGGGGGCCTGTACGAGCAGTACTTC	CASSLNRGGLYEQYF
-	TRBV2	few	TRBJ2-7	TGTGCCACCGTTGCCGGACGGGGCTCCTACGAGCAGTACTTC	CATVAGRGSYEQYF
-	TRBV9	-	TRBJ1-5	TGTGCCAGCAGCGTTGACCCATCGGGAGGTCAGCCCCAGCATTTT	CASSVDPSGGQPQHF
-	TRBV5-1	-	TRBJ1-4	TGCGCCAGCAGTACCGGGACAACTGCAACTAATGAAAAACTGTTTTTT	CASSTGTTATNEKLFF
-	TRBV10-1	-	TRBJ2-1	TGCGCCAGCAGTGAACCCCCGGCAGGCGATGAGCAGTTCTTC	CASSEPPAGDEQFF
-	TRBV5-4	few	TRBJ1-2	TGTGCCAGCAGCTTGAGTGCCAGGCACCCCGGCTATAACTATGGCTACACCTTC	CASSLSARHPGYNYGYTF
TRBD2	TRBV19	-	TRBJ2-1	TGTGCCAGTACAGCGTGGCAGCGGGGGGATGGCTACAATGAGCAGTTCTTC	CASTAWQRGDGYNEQFF
-	TRBV7-2	few	TRBJ2-7	TGTGCCAGCAGCGACGGGGGGCGGACCTACGAGCAGTACTTC	CASSDGGRTYEQYF
TRBD2	TRBV7-2	-	TRBJ2-5	TGTGCCAGCAGCCCCCCGGGGCGGGGGGACCAAGAGACCCAGTACTTC	CASSPPGRGDQETQYF
TRBD2	TRBV18	few	TRBJ2-5	TGTGCCAGCTCCGCGGGGGGGGTCGGCCAAGAGACCCAGTACTTC	CASSAGGVGQETQYF
-	TRBV5-1	-	TRBJ1-6	TGCGCCAGCACCCCTTCAGGACGGGAATCACCCCTCCACTTT	CASTPSGRESPLHF
TRBD1	TRBV6-5	-	TRBJ1-2	TGTGCCAGCAGTTCCAGGGGGCCCGGCTATGGCTACACCTTC	CASSSRGPGYGYTF
-	TRBV9	few	TRBJ2-3	TGTGCCAGCAGCGTAGGTAGCAGGGGTCAGACAGATACGCAGTATTTT	CASSVGSRGQTDTQYF
-	TRBV23-1	-	TRBJ1-2	TGCGCCAGCAGTCAATCTTCGGGCGGTGGGGCGCGTGACTATGGCTACACCTTC	CASSQSSGGGARDYGYTF
-	TRBV2	-	TRBJ2-1	TGTGCCAGCAGTGAAGAGGCGGGGCCGGCTCCTGAGCAGTTCTTC	CASSEEAGPAPEQFF
TRBD1	TRBV7-2	-	TRBJ1-4	TGTGCCAGCAGCTCCGGAAAGGGACAGGGCACAAATGAAAAACTGTTTTTT	CASSSGKGQGTNEKLFF
TRBD1	TRBV25-1	few	TRBJ1-1	TGTGCCAGTACGTTCGAGGGGGCAAACACTGAAGCTTTCTTT	CASTFEGANTEAFF
TRBD1	TRBV5-4	few	TRBJ2-5	TGTGCCAGCAGCTTACAGGGGGCGACCGAGACCCAGTACTTC	CASSLQGATETQYF
-	TRBV2	-	TRBJ2-7	TGTGCCAGCAGAGTCGGAGAGGGCGAGCAGTACTTC	CASRVGEGEQYF
TRBD2	TRBV6-1	few	TRBJ2-3	TGTGCCAGCAGGCGGGGGGGTACGCAGTATTTT	CASRRGGTQYF
-	TRBV28	-	TRBJ2-5	TGTGCCAGCAGTTTCCGGGGTGGGACCCAGTACTTC	CASSFRGGTQYF
-	TRBV7-7	few	TRBJ1-5	TGTGCTAGCAGCTTCTCCCCCAATCAGCCCCAGCATTTT	CASSFSPNQPQHF
-	TRBV4-3	-	TRBJ1-5	TGCGCCAGCAGCCAAGAGGCCAGGGGAGGGGATCAGCCCCAGCATTTT	CASSQEARGGDQPQHF
-	TRBV5-6	-	TRBJ1-1	TGTGCCAGCAGCTTGGCCAGGGCCCAAGCTTTCTTT	CASSLARAQAFF
-	TRBV10-2	few	TRBJ2-7	TGCGCCAGCAGTTTGGACAGAATCTACGAGCAGTACTTC	CASSLDRIYEQYF
TRBD2	TRBV27	-	TRBJ2-1	TGTGCCAGCAGTAAACGAACTAGCGGGGGGCTCAATGAGCAGTTCTTC	CASSKRTSGGLNEQFF
-	TRBV7-8	-	TRBJ1-2	TGTGCCAGCAGCTTCTCCCAGGGTTCCCTGGGCTACACCTTC	CASSFSQGSLGYTF
TRBD2	TRBV2	few	TRBJ2-7	TGTGCCAGCAGTGACCTAGCGGGTACCTACGAGCAGTACTTC	CASSDLAGTYEQYF
TRBD1	TRBV5-1	few	TRBJ1-2	TGCGCCAGCAGCATAGGAGACAGGGGCTATGGCTACACCTTC	CASSIGDRGYGYTF
-	TRBV7-9	few	TRBJ1-1	TGTGCCAGCAGCTTACTTTCGATCGGGGGGAACACTGAAGCTTTCTTT	CASSLLSIGGNTEAFF
-	TRBV10-3	-	TRBJ1-3	TGTGCCATCAGTGGGACAGCCCCAGCTGGAAACACCATATATTTT	CAISGTAPAGNTIYF
-	TRBV27	-	TRBJ1-2	TGTGCCAGCAGTTTATCGGGCAGGGGTTTCGTCTACACCTTC	CASSLSGRGFVYTF
-	TRBV7-2	few	TRBJ2-1	TGTGCCAGCAGCTTAGGCTGGGGTAGAGGGGGCAATGAGCAGTTCTTC	CASSLGWGRGGNEQFF
-	TRBV7-2	many	TRBJ2-1	TGTGCCAGCAGCCCACCCAGGGGGGTCTCCTACAATGAGCAGTTCTTC	CASSPPRGVSYNEQFF
-	TRBV14	-	TRBJ2-3	TGTGCCAGCAGCCAAGCCCAAGACCCCCGGGGTGGGCCCCGGTGGACGCAGTATTTT	CASSQAQDPRGGPRWTQYF
-	TRBV5-1	few	TRBJ2-5	TGCGCCAGCAGCTCTGGACTGCTAGAGACCCAGTACTTC	CASSSGLLETQYF
-	TRBV27	-	TRBJ1-1	TGTGCCAGCAGACTCGTGGGAGACACTGAAGCTTTCTTT	CASRLVGDTEAFF
TRBD1	TRBV15	few	TRBJ2-7	TGTGCCACCAGCAGAGTAAGTGGTTTCCAGGGGGACTACGAGCAGTACTTC	CATSRVSGFQGDYEQYF
-	TRBV2	-	TRBJ2-2	TGTGCCAGCTCCGGTACTGTTAACACCGGGGAGCTGTTTTTT	CASSGTVNTGELFF
TRBD2	TRBV5-5	-	TRBJ2-1	TGTGCCAGCAGCCCCGGGGTAGCGGGGGGCACTAATGAGCAGTTCTTC	CASSPGVAGGTNEQFF
-	TRBV6-5	-	TRBJ1-5	TGTGCCAGCAGTCCAACAGGGTTCTTGAATCAGCCCCAGCATTTT	CASSPTGFLNQPQHF
TRBD1	TRBV2	-	TRBJ1-2	TGTGCCAGCAATCCAATGGGACAGGCGATCGGCTACACCTTC	CASNPMGQAIGYTF
TRBD1	TRBV10-3	-	TRBJ1-1	TGTGCCATCACAGGGACAGGGGCCACTGAAGCTTTCTTT	CAITGTGATEAFF
-	TRBV7-9	many	TRBJ1-1	TGTGCCAGCAGCTTCGGTGGGACGGGGAGGGAAGCTTTCTTT	CASSFGGTGREAFF
-	TRBV5-6	few	TRBJ1-5	TGTGCCAGCAGCCAGTATAGCAATCAGCCCCAGCATTTT	CASSQYSNQPQHF
-	TRBV11-1	few	TRBJ1-2	TGTGCCAGCAGCTTTTCGGGTGCCAATTACGGCTACACCTTC	CASSFSGANYGYTF
-	TRBV7-2	many	TRBJ1-6	TGTGCCAGCAGCTTACCGTCGTCACCCCTCCACTTT	CASSLPSSPLHF
-	TRBV7-9	-	TRBJ2-3	TGTGCCAGCAGCTTAGGGGGGGGGCCCGATACGCAGTATTTT	CASSLGGGPDTQYF
-	TRBV6-5	few	TRBJ1-5	TGTGCCAGCCGACCGGGAAGCAATCAGCCCCAGCATTTT	CASRPGSNQPQHF